One and the same sample provided the 26 T cell receptor beta chains below, sequenced in a study of T cell responses to AZD1222 COVID-19 vaccine. The assay was immunoSEQ multiplex PCR, and TCRdb's table has in-frame clones only and misses some. The sample includes around 84,000 clones, about 84% of them seen just once. The source material was peripheral blood, sampled on day 0 of AZD1222 vaccination. These receptors originate from an adult in good health.

The chain uses TRBV12-3 or TRBV12-4 and TRBJ1-3; D not certain. This CDR3 spans 12 amino acids. Between the trimmed V and J ends, which lost 3 bases and 11 bases, there was a span of 11 bases. In DNA form, the CDR3 reads TGTGCCAGCAGTTTCACCGACTCCTCCATATATTTT. This translates into CASSFTDSSIYF.

V usage is TRBV9 and J usage is TRBJ2-2; D might be TRBD1 (5 bases). V was cut by 0 bases and J by 8 bases, with 11 bases left in between. The CDR3 totals 14 residues. Looked up from germline, CDR1 is SGDLS and CDR2 is YYNGEE. The CDR3 sequence: CASSVGSGIGELFF. The CDR3, as DNA: TGTGCCAGCAGCGTAGGATCAGGGATTGGGGAGCTGTTTTTT.

The rearrangement joins TRBV5-6 to TRBJ1-1, with D possibly matching TRBD1 (5 bases). Trimming removed 2 bases at V and 4 bases at J, with 9 bases between. Per the germline V gene, CDR1 is SGHDT and CDR2 is YYEEEE. CDR3 length equals 13 residues. For the CDR3, the DNA is TGTGCCAGCAGCTTAGGGGTACGCACTGAAGCTTTCTTT. Translating gives CASSLGVRTEAFF.

This clone was detected only a few times. The chain uses TRBV19 and TRBJ2-3; 7 bases are shared with TRBD2. This CDR3 comprises 18 residues. Germline V gene sequence: CDR1 LNHDA, CDR2 SQIVND (reference sequence). V dropped 5 bases and J dropped 0; count of bases not matched to a gene: 14. CDR3 bases: TGTGCCAGTAGTGGGGCCCGGCTAGCGGCATCTAGCACAGATACGCAGTATTTT. Its translation is CASSGARLAASSTDTQYF.

The chain joins TRBV4-3 to TRBJ2-4; D is perhaps TRBD1 (5 bases). The CDR3 has 13 residues. The V end lost 0 bases, the J end lost 9 bases, and 9 bases lay between the germline ends. The germline V gene encodes CDR1 LGHNA and CDR2 YSLEER. The CDR3 loop is CASSQDRVPIQYF. DNA of the CDR3: TGCGCCAGCAGCCAAGACAGGGTCCCCATTCAGTACTTC.

This chain connects TRBV11-2 to TRBJ1-2; D remains ambiguous. This CDR3 is 15 amino acids long. CDR1 and CDR2 from the germline V gene are SGHAT and FQNNGV. Trimming took off 5 bases at V and 4 bases at J, with 17 bases between the two ends. The CDR3 DNA reads as TGTGCCAGCAGCCCCTCTCACAACGGAGTCTATGGCTACACCTTC. Protein product: CASSPSHNGVYGYTF.

The chain has TRBV6-2 or TRBV6-3 and TRBJ2-1; unclear D gene. CDR3 length: 12 residues. In germline, CDR1 is MNHEY, CDR2 SVGEGT. The ends were cut back, 0 bases at V and 8 bases at J, with 5 bases in the middle. CDR3 nucleotide sequence: TGTGCCAGCAGTTACTCAAATGATGAGCAGTTCTTC. As protein: CASSYSNDEQFF.

The chain carries TRBV28 and TRBJ1-5, with 7 bases lining up with TRBD1. The ends lost 4 bases at V and 1 base at J; junction bases unmatched: 10. This CDR3 is 17 amino acids long. CDR1 and CDR2 from the germline V gene are MDHEN and SYDVKM. The CDR3, as DNA: TGTGCCAGCAGTTCCTGGGGCAGGGGGAGAAGCAATCAGCCCCAGCATTTT. Translating it yields CASSSWGRGRSNQPQHF.

In its sample, this clone is medium-sized. This CDR3 reads CASSLGTTSYNEQFF. The DNA of the CDR3 is TGTGCCAGCAGCTTAGGCACCACCTCCTACAATGAGCAGTTCTTC. The chain joins TRBV7-2 to TRBJ2-1; no clear D. The germline V gene encodes CDR1 SGHTA and CDR2 FQGNSA. The CDR3 has 15 residues. V lost 1 base to trimming and J lost 0 bases, with 7 bases between them.

Notes on this clone: Other DNA sequences in this specimen translate into the identical CDR3. The J gene is TRBJ1-4, the V gene TRBV5-1; a possible D gene is TRBD1 (6 bases). The germline CDR1 and CDR2 sequences are SGHRS and YFSETQ. V was pared by 2 bases and J by 3 bases, with 8 bases between. This CDR3 comprises 14 residues. CDR3 sequence: CASSLQGSNEKLFF. The CDR3 bases are TGCGCCAGCAGCTTACAGGGATCTAATGAAAAACTGTTTTTT.

The chain combines TRBV10-3 with TRBJ2-7; TRBD1 aligns across 8 bases. The CDR3 runs to 17 residues. Germline V gene data show CDR1 as ENHRY and CDR2 as SYGVKD. J gave up 1 base and V 0 bases, and 8 bases lay outside the gene matches. The CDR3 sequence is CAISESVLTGASYEQYF. The CDR3 DNA sequence: TGTGCCATCAGTGAGTCCGTCCTGACAGGGGCGTCCTACGAGCAGTACTTC.

The V and J genes are TRBV3-1 (or the pseudogene TRBV3-2) and TRBJ1-1, with 7 positions matching TRBD1. J was trimmed by 4 bases and V by 4 bases; bases with no gene match: 9. From germline, CDR1 is LGHDT and CDR2 YNNKEL (reference sequence). The length of the CDR3 is 15 residues. CDR3 DNA: TGTGCCAGCAGCCCAGCGACAGGGATGCGCACTGAAGCTTTCTTT. It specifies CASSPATGMRTEAFF.

This rearrangement joins TRBV6-5 to TRBJ1-5; D remains ambiguous. The CDR3 is made up of 13 amino acids. CDR1 MNHEY and CDR2 SVGAGI come from the germline V gene. Trimming shortened V by 6 bases and J by 0 bases, and 6 bases separated the two germline ends. The CDR3 reads CASRVYSNQPQHF. The CDR3 coding sequence is TGTGCCAGCAGAGTTTATAGCAATCAGCCCCAGCATTTT.

The count of this clone is one. The rearrangement uses TRBV7-2 and TRBJ1-2; D gene uncertain. Germline-derived CDR1 and CDR2 are SGHTA and FQGNSA. V dropped 1 base and J dropped 8 bases, with 11 bases sitting between them. The CDR3 has 13 residues. The CDR3 sequence is CASSLGTHEGYTF. CDR3 coding DNA: TGTGCCAGCAGCTTAGGTACACATGAAGGCTACACCTTC.

The chain uses TRBV19 and TRBJ1-6; D is unresolved. Trimming left V 3 bases short and J 3 bases short, with 6 bases between. CDR1 is LNHDA and CDR2 is SQIVND in the germline V gene (reference sequence). There are 14 residues in the CDR3. CDR3 in DNA: TGTGCCAGTAGTATCAGAGACTATAATTCACCCCTCCACTTT. Its translation: CASSIRDYNSPLHF. The entire variable domain, with the rest obtained from reference TRBV19 and TRBJ1-6, is as follows: DGGITQSPKYLFRKEGQNVTLSCEQNLNHDAMYWYRQDPGQGLRLIYYSQIVNDFQKGDIAEGYSVSREKKESFPLTVTSAQKNPTAFYLCASSIRDYNSPLHFGNGTRLTVT.

The chain has TRBV4-1 and TRBJ2-5; the D gene is possibly TRBD2 (7 bases). The V end lost 4 bases, the J end lost 5 bases, and 17 bases lay between the germline ends. Germline values: CDR1 MGHRA, CDR2 YSYEKL. The length of the CDR3 is 15 residues. The CDR3 DNA follows: TGCGCCAGCAGCCCAAGAGGGGGGGTCCTGGAGACCCAGTACTTC. Encoded protein: CASSPRGGVLETQYF.

The rearrangement uses TRBV28 and TRBJ2-2, with 10 positions matching TRBD2. The germline gives CDR1 MDHEN, CDR2 SYDVKM. V trimming: 3 bases; J trimming: 4 bases; junction bases outside the gene matches: 8. The CDR3 has 17 residues. For the CDR3, the DNA is TGTGCCAGCAGTTTGGAGTCTAGCGGGAGCGGCACCGGGGAGCTGTTTTTT. Protein sequence: CASSLESSGSGTGELFF.

This chain joins TRBV6-5 and TRBJ1-4; tentative D call: TRBD1 (5 bases). The germline V gene has CDR1 MNHEY and CDR2 SVGAGI. V lost 8 bases to trimming and J lost 4 bases, with 17 bases between them. There are 15 residues in the CDR3. DNA for the CDR3: TGTGCCAGCGGGGTTACCGGGGGAATTAATGAAAAACTGTTTTTT. It translates to CASGVTGGINEKLFF.

V usage is TRBV28 and J usage is TRBJ2-3; D not resolved. Trimming cost V 5 bases and J 0 bases, with 18 bases left between them. Germline CDR1 reads MDHEN; CDR2 reads SYDVKM. The CDR3 loop spans 17 amino acids. CDR3 nucleotides: TGTGCCAGCAGTACTCCGAAGTGGATACAGAGCACAGATACGCAGTATTTT. Its protein product is CASSTPKWIQSTDTQYF.

The V and J genes are TRBV6-5 and TRBJ1-3; D remains unclear. The CDR3 has 13 residues. Germline CDR1 reads MNHEY; CDR2 reads SVGAGI. Trimming removed 6 bases from V and 3 bases from J, with 9 bases in between. CDR3 DNA sequence: TGTGCCAGCAGCCGGACGTTTGGAAACACCATATATTTT. It yields the protein CASSRTFGNTIYF.

V is TRBV7-8 and J is TRBJ1-1; 8 nucleotides match TRBD1. The V gene's germline CDR1 is SGHVS and CDR2 FQNEAQ. The CDR3 has 13 amino acids. V was pared by 4 bases and J by 4 bases, with 2 bases of the junction left unmatched. Here the CDR3 DNA reads TGTGCCAGCAGCTCGACAGGGGTCACTGAAGCTTTCTTT. This codes for CASSSTGVTEAFF.

V is TRBV7-6 and J is TRBJ2-3; D is unresolved. Germline assignment: CDR1 SGHVS and CDR2 FNYEAQ. Trimming left V 3 bases short and J 0 bases short, with 13 bases between. CDR3 length: 16 amino acids. The CDR3 DNA follows: TGTGCCAGCAGCTTGGATAGCAGACCTAGCACAGATACGCAGTATTTT. Protein: CASSLDSRPSTDTQYF.

This clone showed up just once. The chain recombines TRBV10-3 with TRBJ1-5, with D unclear. There are 14 residues in the CDR3. Trimming removed 6 bases from V and 4 bases from J, with 13 bases in between. CDR1 is ENHRY and CDR2 is SYGVKD in the germline V gene. For the CDR3, the DNA is TGTGCCATCAGGGGTGAGGGAACGAATCAGCCCCAGCATTTT. This codes for CAIRGEGTNQPQHF.

V and J are TRBV5-4 and TRBJ2-7, with TRBD2 matching over 8 bases. V shed 6 bases, J shed 7 bases, and the junction held 12 bases outside the gene matches. CDR1 and CDR2 from the germline V gene are SGHNT and YYREEE (reference sequence). This CDR3 spans 14 amino acids. As DNA, the CDR3 is TGTGCCAGCACCGTAGCGGGACCGTCGGGGGAGCAGTACTTC. Amino acids: CASTVAGPSGEQYF.

This clone was detected once. The rearrangement uses TRBV7-2 and TRBJ2-5; D perhaps matches TRBD2 (5 bases). V lost 8 bases and J lost 2, with 9 bases in between. This CDR3 is built from 12 residues. The germline CDR1 and CDR2 sequences are SGHTA and FQGNSA. Written as DNA, the CDR3 is TGTGCCAGCTCCAGGAGGCAAGAGACCCAGTACTTC. Amino acid sequence: CASSRRQETQYF.

For the CDR3, the DNA is TGCGCCAGCAGCCAACAGGGGGTTAAGGACGAGCAGTACTTC. Protein sequence: CASSQQGVKDEQYF. The gene calls are TRBV4-1 and TRBJ2-7; the match to TRBD1 covers 7 bases. V lost 2 bases to trimming and J lost 5 bases; unmatched junction nucleotides: 6. The germline V gene has CDR1 MGHRA and CDR2 YSYEKL. The CDR3 consists of 14 residues.